These T cell receptor beta chains were read from a single sample in a study of Graves' ophthalmopathy and Graves' hyperthyroidism. TCRdb re-analysed the multiplex PCR reads in MiXCR, keeping a single row per CDR3 protein. The sample yields around 1,000,000 distinct CDR3 sequences, less than 45% seen once. The sample comprised peripheral blood or thyroid tissue (not recorded which). These receptors originate from an adult man with Graves' hyperthyroidism. The CDR3 runs from the conserved cysteine through the conserved F or W. D genes are given only for firm matches. Size is omitted from some rows. Given values are once, few, many or a class for expanded clones.

j_call clone_size d_call v_call cdr3_aa cdr3_nt
TRBJ1-2 many NA TRBV20-1 CSARKALGRGGGYGYTF TGCAGTGCTAGAAAGGCCCTCGGGCGCGGGGGGGGCTATGGCTACACCTTC
TRBJ2-2 NA TRBD2 TRBV6-2/TRBV6-3 CASSRLGGSPGELFF TGTGCCAGCAGTCGCCTCGGCGGGAGTCCCGGGGAGCTGTTTTTT
TRBJ1-1 few NA TRBV6-1 CASSESVMNTEAFF TGTGCCAGCAGTGAATCCGTAATGAACACTGAAGCTTTCTTT
TRBJ1-5 NA TRBD1 TRBV9 CASSPDRAFQPQHF TGTGCCAGCAGCCCGGACAGGGCTTTTCAGCCCCAGCATTTT
TRBJ1-1 NA NA TRBV29-1 CSITVSTEAFF TGCAGCATAACAGTGAGCACTGAAGCTTTCTTT
TRBJ1-4 few NA TRBV9 CASSVGAGAQLFF TGTGCCAGCAGCGTAGGTGCAGGGGCACAACTGTTTTTT
TRBJ2-7 few NA TRBV30 CAWGGTGVFEQYF TGTGCCTGGGGAGGGACCGGGGTCTTCGAGCAGTACTTC
TRBJ1-1 many TRBD1 TRBV10-3 CAIRPGGKNTEAFF TGTGCCATCAGGCCAGGGGGCAAGAACACTGAAGCTTTCTTT
TRBJ2-6 few NA TRBV19 CASSNRVSGANVLTF TGTGCCAGTAGTAACAGGGTTTCTGGGGCCAACGTCCTGACTTTC
TRBJ2-2 once NA TRBV29-1 CSVLPLTGTLNTGELFF TGCAGCGTCCTCCCTCTTACCGGGACTTTAAACACCGGGGAGCTGTTTTTT
TRBJ2-5 NA TRBD2 TRBV19 CASSTGLAGVTQHF TGTGCCAGTAGTACCGGATTAGCGGGAGTGACCCAGCACTTC
TRBJ2-3 NA NA TRBV7-2 CASSLKGADTQYF TGTGCCAGCAGCTTAAAGGGGGCAGATACGCAGTATTTT
TRBJ1-1 many TRBD1 TRBV7-2 CASSGIDRVWNTEAFF TGTGCCAGCAGCGGGATAGACAGGGTCTGGAACACTGAAGCTTTCTTT
TRBJ2-5 many TRBD1 TRBV5-6 CASSRDRGQRETQYF TGTGCCAGCAGCCGGGACAGGGGGCAACGGGAGACCCAGTACTTC
TRBJ2-7 many TRBD1 TRBV7-9 CASSVRTGTLYEQYF TGTGCCAGCAGCGTACGGACAGGGACCCTCTACGAGCAGTACTTC
TRBJ2-5 NA NA TRBV4-2 CASSQEEFRGETQYF TGTGCCAGCAGCCAAGAGGAATTCCGTGGGGAGACCCAGTACTTC
TRBJ1-3 many NA TRBV7-8 CASSLFPPVLGNTIYF TGTGCCAGCAGCTTATTCCCACCGGTCCTAGGAAACACCATATATTTT
TRBJ1-5 many TRBD1 TRBV25-1 CASSASGGRGYNQPQHF TGTGCCAGCAGTGCCTCGGGGGGCAGGGGGTACAATCAGCCCCAGCATTTT
TRBJ1-5 few NA TRBV20-1 CSATRGGGGKPQHF TGCAGTGCTACCCGAGGGGGTGGGGGGAAGCCCCAGCATTTT
TRBJ1-5 NA TRBD1 TRBV19 CASSETGSGGNQPQHF TGTGCCAGTAGCGAGACAGGGAGCGGTGGCAATCAGCCCCAGCATTTT
TRBJ2-2 few TRBD1 TRBV4-3 CASSRRTGGNGELFF TGCGCCAGCAGCCGACGGACAGGGGGCAACGGGGAGCTGTTTTTT
TRBJ2-7 NA NA TRBV6-5 CASSELVLVSYEQYF TGTGCCAGCAGTGAACTAGTTTTGGTAAGCTACGAGCAGTACTTC
TRBJ2-7 many NA TRBV12-3/TRBV12-4 CASSELGEQYF TGTGCCAGCAGTGAACTCGGCGAGCAGTACTTC
TRBJ2-7 once TRBD2 TRBV10-3 CAISGGTSGHEQYF TGTGCCATCAGTGGAGGGACTAGCGGGCACGAGCAGTACTTC